This TCR beta chain is drawn from a study of T cell changes during pregnancy in multiple sclerosis. Sequenced by immunoSEQ multiplex PCR; TCRdb stores in-frame clones only, minus some. The sample carries roughly 43,000 clones, around 89% recorded once. This clone was counted once. The CDR3 consists of 14 residues. Trimming removed 4 bases at V and 2 bases at J, with 11 bases between. Germline V lookup: CDR1 SGHRS, CDR2 YFSETQ. This receptor was obtained from a female donor with multiple sclerosis, enrolled in a pregnancy study. The rearrangement joins TRBV5-1 to TRBJ2-3; tentatively, D is TRBD1 (7 bases). This sample comprised CD4+ T cells from peripheral blood mononuclear cells, obtained after pregnancy. CDR3 loop: CASSAGQFTDTQYF. The DNA of the CDR3 is TGCGCCAGCAGCGCGGGACAGTTCACAGATACGCAGTATTTT. Complete variable domain (other parts from reference TRBV5-1 and TRBJ2-3): KAGVTQTPRYLIKTRGQQVTLSCSPISGHRSVSWYQQTPGQGLQFLFEYFSETQRNKGNFPGRFSGRQFSNSRSEMNVSTLELGDSALYLCASSAGQFTDTQYFGPGTRLTVL.